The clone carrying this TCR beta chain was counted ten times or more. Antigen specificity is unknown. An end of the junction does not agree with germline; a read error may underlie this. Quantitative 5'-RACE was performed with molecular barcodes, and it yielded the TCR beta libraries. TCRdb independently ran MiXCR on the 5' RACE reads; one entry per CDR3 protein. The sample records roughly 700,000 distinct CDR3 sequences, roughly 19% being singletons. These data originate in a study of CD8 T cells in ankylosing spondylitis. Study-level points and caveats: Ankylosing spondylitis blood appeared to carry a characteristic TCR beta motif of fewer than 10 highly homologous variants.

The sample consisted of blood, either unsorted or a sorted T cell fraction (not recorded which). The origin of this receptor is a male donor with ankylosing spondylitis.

CDR3 region: CASSPGQGDTEAFF. CDR3 DNA sequence: TGCGCCAGCAGCCCAGGACAGGGGGACACTGAAGCTTTCTTT. This sequence joins TRBV12-3 or TRBV12-4 and TRBJ1-1; TRBD1 agrees at 10 bases. CDR3 length equals 14 residues.